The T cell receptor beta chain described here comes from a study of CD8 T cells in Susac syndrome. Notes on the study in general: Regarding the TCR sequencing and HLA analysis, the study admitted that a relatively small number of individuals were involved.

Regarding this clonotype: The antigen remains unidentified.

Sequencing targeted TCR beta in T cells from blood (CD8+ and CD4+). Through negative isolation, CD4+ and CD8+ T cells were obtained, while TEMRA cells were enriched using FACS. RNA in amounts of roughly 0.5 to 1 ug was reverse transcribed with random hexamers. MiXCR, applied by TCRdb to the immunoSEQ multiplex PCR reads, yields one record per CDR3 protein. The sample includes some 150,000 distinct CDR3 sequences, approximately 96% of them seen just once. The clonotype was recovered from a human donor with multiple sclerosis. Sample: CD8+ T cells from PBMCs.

The DNA for the CDR3 is TGCAGTGCTAGACCTATCAACGCTATGGGAGAAAAACTGTTTTTT. It yields the protein CSARPINAMGEKLFF. The rearrangement links TRBV20-1 to TRBJ1-4; D ambiguous. The CDR3 has 15 residues. Trimming cost V 2 bases and J 8 bases, with 18 bases left between them. Looked up from germline, CDR1 is DFQATT and CDR2 is SNEGSKA (reference sequence).